Sequencing of this T cell receptor beta chain was carried out in a study of CD8+ T cells in alopecia areata. Study as a whole: Treated patients swallowed 5 to 10 mg of oral tofacitinib twice daily.

Treatment: oral pan-JAK inhibitor, 5-10 mg twice daily. Peripheral blood and lesional scalp punch biopsies came from alopecia areata patients. Overall study results and limits: Researchers report lesional scalp, most notably alopecia totalis/universalis, outstripped normal scalp in clonality.

Extraction of RNA preceded its reverse transcription into cDNA, which served as the sequencing template. Produced via immunoSEQ multiplex PCR; TCRdb's table is partial and in-frame only. The data contain about 190,000 clones, around 64% of them seen just once; the ten biggest clones take up approximately 1.3%. Trimming left V 1 base short and J 2 bases short, with 12 bases between. Germline V gives CDR1 SGHTA, CDR2 FQGNSA. CDR3 length equals 15 residues. Turning to this clone: Its antigen is undetermined.

The receptor was isolated from a human donor with alopecia areata. V and J are TRBV7-2 and TRBJ2-7; no firm D call. The sample here was CD4+ T cells sorted from blood, taken around week 50, from a patient treated with tofacitinib. CDR3 in amino acids: CASSLGPPPTYEQYF. The CDR3 DNA is TGTGCCAGCAGCTTAGGACCACCACCTACCTACGAGCAGTACTTC.